The rows below give T cell receptor beta chains drawn from one sample of a study of blood T cells in healthy people across ages. TCRdb reprocessed the 5' RACE reads with MiXCR, giving one entry per CDR3 protein. This table holds around 800,000 distinct CDR3 sequences, 25% to 30% found once. Separately, the same data were catalogued under a study of T cells of mothers and their children.

The source material was blood. Receptors originate from a boy under 18 in good health. Both conserved end residues are part of each CDR3.

CDR3	V	J
CASSPAGAGAEAFF	TRBV18	TRBJ1-1
CASSQAWGLEGGYTF	TRBV5-1	TRBJ1-2
CATSRERQNEQYF	TRBV15	TRBJ2-7
CSARDLRTPYEQYF	TRBV20-1	TRBJ2-7
CASSPRTGGNEQYF	TRBV13	TRBJ2-7
CASSLAGGSLGSYEQYF	TRBV7-9	TRBJ2-7
CASSGPTGTGIGDTQYF	TRBV12-3/TRBV12-4	TRBJ2-3
CASSQPGATDTQYF	TRBV14	TRBJ2-3
CASSYDATVPDTQYF	TRBV6-5	TRBJ2-3
CASSNTPNTEAFF	TRBV7-9	TRBJ1-1
CSASSSTGIGNEQFF	TRBV20-1	TRBJ2-1
CASSSRRGQETQYF	TRBV7-8	TRBJ2-5
CASSEAGINEKLFF	TRBV2	TRBJ1-4
CASSRGSAGVGQYF	TRBV6-5	TRBJ2-7
CASSPRGSNGYTF	TRBV18	TRBJ1-2
CASSYYTGRSNEQFF	TRBV6-5	NA
CASSEDREGDTEAFF	TRBV6-2/TRBV6-3	TRBJ1-1
CASSLTPGPNYEQYF	TRBV5-1	TRBJ2-7
CASSQETGGQPQHF	TRBV4-3	TRBJ1-5
CASSLVGVTAGANVLTF	TRBV5-1	TRBJ2-6
CSVSSGTGLVQYF	TRBV29-1	TRBJ2-7
CASSEGGLPETQYF	TRBV2	TRBJ2-5
CASSRRGKETQYF	TRBV7-6	TRBJ2-5
CASSWGASGVFDEQFF	TRBV5-1	TRBJ2-1
CASSPQMDTGYTF	TRBV9	TRBJ1-2
CASSRDREVMNTEAFF	TRBV18	TRBJ1-1
CASSSWVGGAHNEQFF	TRBV11-2	TRBJ2-1
CASSQAFLGRAPLHF	TRBV3-1	TRBJ1-6
CASSASWVAETQYF	TRBV2	TRBJ2-5
CASSTGGQLVETQYF	TRBV7-9	TRBJ2-5
CASNEPERGGLEAQYF	TRBV3-1	TRBJ2-5
CASNTNTVNYGYTF	TRBV7-9	TRBJ1-2
CASSLYSGGAYNEQFF	TRBV7-2	TRBJ2-1
CASSLAASGDTGELFF	TRBV18	TRBJ2-2
CASSVKQLGTHTDTQYF	TRBV4-2	TRBJ2-3
CASSQGTGWREQYF	TRBV3-1	NA